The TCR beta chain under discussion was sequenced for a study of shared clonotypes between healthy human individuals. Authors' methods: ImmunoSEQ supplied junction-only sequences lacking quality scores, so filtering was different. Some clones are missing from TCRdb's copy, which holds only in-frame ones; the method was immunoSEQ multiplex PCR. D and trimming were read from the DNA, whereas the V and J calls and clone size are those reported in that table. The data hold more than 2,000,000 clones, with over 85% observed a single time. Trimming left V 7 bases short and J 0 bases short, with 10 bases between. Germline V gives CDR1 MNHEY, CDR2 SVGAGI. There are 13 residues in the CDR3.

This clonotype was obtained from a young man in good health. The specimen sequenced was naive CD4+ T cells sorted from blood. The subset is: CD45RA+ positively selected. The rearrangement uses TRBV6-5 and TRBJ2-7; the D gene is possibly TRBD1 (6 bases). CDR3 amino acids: CASMGASSYEQYF. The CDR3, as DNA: TGTGCCAGCATGGGGGCCAGCTCCTACGAGCAGTACTTC.